These T cell receptor beta chains were read from a single sample in a study of T-cell reconstitution after alpha-beta-depleted transplantation in children. Each CDR3 protein is one row after TCRdb ran MiXCR on the PCR reads. The table includes 600,000 to 700,000 distinct CDR3 sequences, approximately 17% detected once. Sequencing used PBMCs from the stem cell graft donor, obtained from the stem cell graft. The receptors derive from a human donor who donated a stem cell graft to a child with acute myeloid leukemia. Both conserved end residues are part of each CDR3. A D gene is named only where the DNA matches it firmly. Only some rows state a clone size, as once, few, many or a class for expanded clones.

size: few; J: TRBJ1-2; V: TRBV5-6; D: TRBD1; CDR3: CASSLALQGRRYGYTF; DNA: TGTGCCAGCAGCTTGGCTCTACAGGGGAGACGGTATGGCTACACCTTC
size: few; J: TRBJ2-5; V: TRBV3-1; D: .; CDR3: CASSQAKYQETQYF; DNA: TGTGCCAGCAGCCAGGCAAAGTACCAAGAGACCCAGTACTTC
size: many; J: TRBJ2-5; V: TRBV29-1; D: .; CDR3: CSALSETQYF; DNA: TGCAGCGCGCTAAGCGAGACCCAGTACTTC
size: .; J: TRBJ1-3; V: TRBV27; D: .; CDR3: CASKMTGGNTIYF; DNA: TGTGCCAGCAAGATGACAGGAGGAAACACCATATATTTT
size: .; J: TRBJ2-3; V: TRBV5-1; D: TRBD2; CDR3: CASSISSGGNTDTQYF; DNA: TGCGCCAGCAGCATCTCTAGCGGGGGAAATACAGATACGCAGTATTTT
size: .; J: TRBJ1-4; V: TRBV4-2; D: .; CDR3: CASSQTGGTEKLFF; DNA: TGTGCCAGCAGCCAAACGGGGGGCACGGAAAAACTGTTTTTT
size: once; J: TRBJ2-3; V: TRBV7-9; D: TRBD1; CDR3: CASSFWTGSFTQYF; DNA: TGTGCCAGCAGCTTCTGGACAGGCAGTTTTACGCAGTATTTT
size: few; J: TRBJ2-7; V: TRBV27; D: .; CDR3: CASSLGGGPGYEQYF; DNA: TGTGCCAGCTCTCTAGGGGGGGGGCCTGGGTACGAGCAGTACTTC
size: many; J: TRBJ1-3; V: TRBV4-3; D: TRBD1; CDR3: CASSRLTGDGNTIYF; DNA: TGCGCCAGCAGCCGCCTAACAGGGGACGGAAACACCATATATTTT
size: .; J: TRBJ2-2; V: TRBV4-1; D: .; CDR3: CASSRRQRGAGELFF; DNA: TGCGCCAGCAGCCGCAGACAGAGGGGGGCCGGGGAGCTGTTTTTT
size: many; J: TRBJ2-1; V: TRBV20-1; D: .; CDR3: CSARFQASRNLMQFF; DNA: TGCAGTGCTAGGTTTCAGGCTTCCCGAAATTTAATGCAGTTCTTC
size: many; J: TRBJ1-2; V: TRBV20-1; D: .; CDR3: CSARETGGYGYTF; DNA: TGCAGTGCTAGAGAAACCGGTGGCTATGGCTACACCTTC
size: few; J: TRBJ2-7; V: TRBV25-1; D: .; CDR3: CASRAGWEQYF; DNA: TGTGCCAGCAGGGCAGGGTGGGAGCAGTACTTC
size: few; J: TRBJ2-5; V: TRBV7-9; D: .; CDR3: CASSYTRGAETQYF; DNA: TGTGCCAGCAGCTACACAAGGGGGGCAGAGACCCAGTACTTC
size: .; J: TRBJ2-1; V: TRBV5-6; D: .; CDR3: CASSFEDSNEQFF; DNA: TGTGCCAGCAGCTTTGAAGATTCCAATGAGCAGTTCTTC
size: few; J: TRBJ1-1; V: TRBV5-1; D: TRBD1; CDR3: CASSAGVTGALEAFF; DNA: TGCGCCAGCAGCGCGGGGGTGACAGGGGCCTTGGAAGCTTTCTTT
size: few; J: TRBJ1-4; V: TRBV5-1; D: .; CDR3: CASSTEGEKLFF; DNA: TGCGCCAGCAGTACGGAAGGTGAAAAACTGTTTTTT
size: few; J: TRBJ1-3; V: TRBV20-1; D: .; CDR3: CSARDRKTSGNTIYF; DNA: TGCAGTGCTCGAGACCGAAAGACGTCTGGAAACACCATATATTTT
size: few; J: TRBJ2-7; V: TRBV29-1; D: .; CDR3: CSVVWGEQYF; DNA: TGCAGCGTTGTCTGGGGCGAGCAGTACTTC
size: many; J: TRBJ1-3; V: TRBV20-1; D: .; CDR3: CSARPRAALAIYF; DNA: TGCAGTGCTAGGCCCCGGGCAGCTCTAGCCATATATTTT
size: few; J: TRBJ2-1; V: TRBV5-1; D: TRBD2; CDR3: CASSLGRGRDEQFF; DNA: TGCGCCAGCAGCTTGGGTCGGGGGAGGGATGAGCAGTTCTTC
size: many; J: TRBJ2-7; V: TRBV15; D: TRBD1; CDR3: CATSRGWGQESYEQYF; DNA: TGTGCCACCAGCAGAGGGTGGGGACAGGAATCCTACGAGCAGTACTTC
size: many; J: TRBJ1-5; V: TRBV20-1; D: .; CDR3: CSARDPNSNQPQHF; DNA: TGCAGTGCTAGAGATCCCAATAGCAATCAGCCCCAGCATTTT
size: few; J: TRBJ1-4; V: TRBV7-2; D: TRBD1; CDR3: CASSWRGTGGEKLFF; DNA: TGTGCCAGCAGTTGGAGAGGGACAGGCGGTGAAAAACTGTTTTTT
size: .; J: TRBJ2-1; V: TRBV5-1; D: TRBD1; CDR3: CASSHRQGAYNEQFF; DNA: TGCGCCAGCAGCCATAGACAGGGGGCCTACAATGAGCAGTTCTTC
size: few; J: TRBJ2-1; V: TRBV29-1; D: .; CDR3: CSVGPGSYNEQFF; DNA: TGCAGCGTAGGGCCAGGCTCCTACAATGAGCAGTTCTTC
size: many; J: TRBJ1-4; V: TRBV10-3; D: .; CDR3: CAISPERPVSGEKLFF; DNA: TGTGCCATCAGCCCGGAACGTCCCGTATCTGGGGAAAAACTGTTTTTT
size: .; J: TRBJ2-7; V: TRBV5-1; D: TRBD1; CDR3: CASRDSEYYEQYF; DNA: TGCGCCAGCCGGGACAGCGAATACTACGAGCAGTACTTC
size: many; J: TRBJ2-5; V: TRBV20-1; D: .; CDR3: CSARTLYQETQYF; DNA: TGCAGTGCTAGAACACTGTACCAAGAGACCCAGTACTTC
size: .; J: TRBJ1-1; V: TRBV4-1; D: .; CDR3: CASSQGVGRWNTEAFF; DNA: TGCGCCAGCAGCCAAGGGGTAGGGAGGTGGAACACTGAAGCTTTCTTT
size: .; J: TRBJ1-1; V: TRBV7-2; D: .; CDR3: CASSLFPLQRNTEAFF; DNA: TGTGCCAGCAGCTTATTCCCCCTCCAGCGGAACACTGAAGCTTTCTTT
size: few; J: TRBJ2-5; V: TRBV5-1; D: .; CDR3: CASSLEVGQQETQYF; DNA: TGCGCCAGCAGCTTGGAAGTAGGACAGCAAGAGACCCAGTACTTC
size: .; J: TRBJ2-4; V: TRBV20-1; D: TRBD1; CDR3: CSATRAGQGAPKNIQYF; DNA: TGCAGTGCTACACGGGCCGGACAGGGGGCTCCCAAAAACATTCAGTACTTC
size: few; J: TRBJ1-1; V: TRBV5-1; D: .; CDR3: CASSSEGYTEAFF; DNA: TGCGCCAGCAGCTCTGAGGGGTACACTGAAGCTTTCTTT
size: .; J: TRBJ2-2; V: TRBV9; D: TRBD2; CDR3: CASSGTGAGGRRELFF; DNA: TGTGCCAGCAGCGGGACGGGAGCGGGGGGTCGAAGGGAGCTGTTTTTT
size: many; J: TRBJ2-1; V: TRBV4-3; D: TRBD2; CDR3: CASSQVWLAEDEQFF; DNA: TGCGCCAGCAGCCAAGTGTGGCTAGCGGAGGATGAGCAGTTCTTC
size: many; J: TRBJ1-6; V: TRBV4-2; D: .; CDR3: CASSQDSPSDSPLHF; DNA: TGTGCCAGCAGCCAAGATAGCCCTTCGGATTCACCCCTCCACTTT
size: .; J: TRBJ2-2; V: TRBV11-2; D: .; CDR3: CASSGSSRQATTTTGELFF; DNA: TGTGCCAGCTCTGGTAGTTCCCGACAGGCAACAACCACCACCGGGGAGCTGTTTTTT
size: many; J: TRBJ1-1; V: TRBV20-1; D: TRBD1; CDR3: CSARTGETEAFF; DNA: TGCAGTGCCAGGACAGGGGAAACTGAAGCTTTCTTT
size: many; J: TRBJ1-1; V: TRBV20-1; D: .; CDR3: CSAPPGAAAQWNTEAFF; DNA: TGCAGTGCCCCTCCAGGGGCGGCTGCCCAATGGAACACTGAAGCTTTCTTT
size: few; J: TRBJ1-4; V: TRBV5-1; D: TRBD1; CDR3: CASSLGQGGEKLFF; DNA: TGTGCCAGCAGTTTAGGACAGGGAGGGGAAAAACTGTTTTTT
size: .; J: TRBJ2-1; V: TRBV7-2; D: TRBD2; CDR3: CASSPRGGAGVTNEQFF; DNA: TGTGCCAGCAGCCCGCGGGGTGGGGCGGGGGTTACCAATGAGCAGTTCTTC
size: .; J: TRBJ1-6; V: TRBV5-1; D: TRBD1; CDR3: CASSARQGRNSPLHF; DNA: TGCGCCAGCAGCGCTCGACAGGGGCGCAATTCACCCCTCCACTTT
size: few; J: TRBJ2-3; V: TRBV20-1; D: .; CDR3: CSASQAVGDTQYF; DNA: TGCAGTGCTAGTCAAGCCGTAGGAGATACGCAGTATTTT
size: many; J: TRBJ2-3; V: TRBV20-1; D: TRBD2; CDR3: CSASLSGVTDTQYF; DNA: TGCAGTGCTAGCCTTAGCGGGGTCACAGATACGCAGTATTTT
size: .; J: TRBJ1-2; V: TRBV5-1; D: .; CDR3: CASSLVGDSVDGYTF; DNA: TGCGCCAGCAGCTTGGTTGGGGACTCGGTGGATGGCTACACCTTC
size: .; J: TRBJ2-3; V: TRBV4-1; D: .; CDR3: CASSHDTDTQYF; DNA: TGCGCCAGCAGCCACGACACAGATACGCAGTATTTT
size: few; J: TRBJ1-4; V: TRBV6-1; D: TRBD1; CDR3: CASRDGTGSEKLFF; DNA: TGTGCCAGCAGAGACGGGACAGGGTCTGAAAAACTGTTTTTT
size: many; J: TRBJ1-6; V: TRBV12-3/TRBV12-4; D: TRBD1; CDR3: CASSFWTGAQNLHF; DNA: TGTGCCAGCAGTTTCTGGACAGGGGCCCAAAACCTCCACTTT
size: .; J: TRBJ1-6; V: TRBV4-3; D: .; CDR3: CASRRPGVDSPLHF; DNA: TGCGCCAGCAGGAGACCGGGAGTAGATTCACCCCTCCACTTT
size: many; J: TRBJ1-4; V: TRBV7-9; D: .; CDR3: CASSLYEKLFF; DNA: TGTGCCAGCAGCTTATATGAAAAACTGTTTTTT
size: .; J: TRBJ2-3; V: TRBV6-2/TRBV6-3; D: TRBD2; CDR3: CASNGLAGSSTDTQYF; DNA: TGTGCCAGCAACGGACTAGCGGGGTCTAGCACAGATACGCAGTATTTT
size: many; J: TRBJ1-1; V: TRBV29-1; D: .; CDR3: CSVEGGPWDTEAFF; DNA: TGCAGCGTTGAAGGGGGCCCATGGGACACTGAAGCTTTCTTT
size: .; J: TRBJ1-1; V: TRBV4-3; D: .; CDR3: CASSPGRGETEAFF; DNA: TGCGCCAGCAGCCCTGGCCGGGGGGAAACTGAAGCTTTCTTT
size: many; J: TRBJ1-5; V: TRBV20-1; D: .; CDR3: CSATTGPYQPQHF; DNA: TGCAGTGCTACCACAGGGCCCTATCAGCCCCAGCATTTT